One and the same sample provided the 29 T cell receptor beta chains below, sequenced in a study of monozygotic twins with inflammatory bowel disease. One entry per CDR3 protein, without DNA, is what TCRdb gives after re-calling the 5' RACE reads. This repertoire comprises under 200,000 distinct CDR3 sequences; its ten largest clones make up 2.8%. Sequencing was performed on blood. These receptors came from a human donor with ulcerative colitis or Crohn's disease, or a healthy co-twin of an affected twin (not recorded which).

The chain is built from TRBV27 and TRBJ2-7; TCRdb picks TRBD1, but there is no DNA to check that call. This CDR3 has 14 residues. From germline, CDR1 is MNHEY and CDR2 SMNVEV (reference sequence). This CDR3 reads CASSTGGSSYEQYF.

This CDR3 reads CASSWLAGGYNEQFF. V is TRBV7-2 and J is TRBJ2-1; TCRdb returns TRBD2, unconfirmable since there is no DNA. The CDR3 has 15 amino acids. Germline V gives CDR1 SGHTA, CDR2 FQGNSA. Filled out from reference TRBV7-2 and TRBJ2-1, the complete variable domain reads GAGVSQSPSNKVTEKGKDVELRCDPISGHTALYWYRQSLGQGLEFLIYFQGNSAPDKSGLPSDRFSAERTGGSVSTLTIQRTQQEDSAVYLCASSWLAGGYNEQFFGPGTRLTVL.

The rearrangement uses TRBV29-1 and TRBJ2-5; absent DNA, TCRdb's TRBD1 call cannot be checked. This CDR3 has 11 residues. Germline V gene sequence: CDR1 SQVTM, CDR2 ANQGSEA. The CDR3 protein is CSVGRVETQYF.

This rearrangement joins TRBV5-1 to TRBJ2-1; as DNA is missing, the TRBD1 call by TCRdb cannot be tested. In germline, CDR1 is SGHRS, CDR2 YFSETQ. The CDR3 is made up of 15 amino acids. The CDR3 loop reads CASSTPTGAYNEQFF.

The chain recombines TRBV28 with TRBJ2-7; with no DNA, the TCRdb D assignment of TRBD2 cannot be verified. CDR3 length: 15 residues. Germline V lookup: CDR1 MDHEN, CDR2 SYDVKM. The CDR3 region is CASSLQLAGGHEQYF.

V and J are TRBV3-1 and TRBJ2-3; the D gene TCRdb calls, TRBD1, cannot be checked with no DNA. The CDR3 extends over 15 amino acids. CDR1 is LGHDT, CDR2 YNNKEL, per germline (reference sequence). The CDR3 sequence: CASSQEGQGSDTQYF.

This chain joins TRBV10-3 and TRBJ2-3. CDR3 length equals 14 residues. Germline-derived CDR1 and CDR2 are ENHRY and SYGVKD. The CDR3 loop reads CAISESGWTDTQYF.

The chain couples TRBV4-1 to TRBJ1-2; the D call of TRBD1 rests on TCRdb alone, since no DNA is present to check it. CDR1 is MGHRA and CDR2 is YSYEKL in the germline V gene. There are 16 residues in the CDR3. CDR3 residues: CASSQDGTGGGYGYTF.

This rearrangement joins TRBV19 to TRBJ1-5; with no DNA, the TCRdb D assignment of TRBD1 cannot be verified. The germline V gene encodes CDR1 LNHDA and CDR2 SQIVND (reference sequence). The CDR3 totals 14 residues. CDR3 sequence reads: CASSIEGAGQPQHF.

The chain combines TRBV15 with TRBJ2-7; TCRdb gives TRBD1 as the D gene, but with no DNA this cannot be confirmed. CDR1 is LNHNV and CDR2 is YYDKDF in the germline V gene (reference sequence). CDR3 length: 15 residues. The chain's CDR3 is CATSRGSNRGDEQYF. The full variable domain, completed using reference TRBV15 and TRBJ2-7, is DAMVIQNPRYQVTQFGKPVTLSCSQTLNHNVMYWYQQKSSQAPKLLFHYYDKDFNNEADTPDNFQSRRPNTSFCFLDIRSPGLGDTAMYLCATSRGSNRGDEQYFGPGTRLTVT.

CDR3 amino acids: CASSQRGDEQFF. This sequence joins TRBV4-1 and TRBJ2-1. The CDR3 has 12 amino acids. The germline V gene has CDR1 MGHRA and CDR2 YSYEKL.

The rearrangement joins TRBV20-1 to TRBJ2-3; TCRdb names TRBD1, which stays unverified in the absence of DNA. Germline-derived CDR1 and CDR2 are DFQATT and SNEGSKA (reference sequence). The CDR3 is 13 residues long. Here the CDR3 reads CSAFRDDTDTQYF.

The rearrangement joins TRBV7-3 to TRBJ1-1; TCRdb designates TRBD1, a call that cannot be tested without DNA. CDR1 and CDR2 from the germline V gene are SGHTA and FQGTGA. This CDR3 has 14 amino acids. The CDR3 sequence: CASSLGGTNTEAFF.

This chain links TRBV28 with TRBJ2-5; TCRdb reports TRBD2, a call that lacks DNA to check it against. Germline CDR1 and CDR2: MDHEN and SYDVKM. The CDR3 sequence is 16 residues long. CDR3: CASGREVRGDFETQYF.

The chain joins TRBV7-9 to TRBJ2-2; TCRdb calls TRBD2, which cannot be checked without DNA. The germline CDR1 and CDR2 sequences are SEHNR and FQNEAQ (reference sequence). The length of the CDR3 is 17 residues. CDR3 loop: CASSFGLGDSGTGELFF.

The chain uses TRBV29-1 and TRBJ2-7; absent DNA, TCRdb's TRBD2 call cannot be checked. CDR1 is SQVTM, CDR2 ANQGSEA, per germline. The CDR3 is made up of 15 amino acids. The CDR3 loop is CSVVGLAGVFYEQYF.

V and J are TRBV19 and TRBJ2-4. There are 14 residues in the CDR3. The germline V gene has CDR1 LNHDA and CDR2 SQIVND (reference sequence). CDR3 amino acids: CASSLAPAKNIQYF.

V and J are TRBV10-3 and TRBJ2-7; there is no DNA to check the TCRdb D call of TRBD1. This CDR3 has 15 amino acids. Germline V gene sequence: CDR1 ENHRY, CDR2 SYGVKD. CDR3 sequence reads: CATSLSATTSYEQYF.

This chain uses TRBV10-3 with TRBJ1-1. The CDR3 consists of 16 residues. Germline V gives CDR1 ENHRY, CDR2 SYGVKD. The chain's CDR3 is CAISWGGEASGTEAFF.

V usage is TRBV20-1 and J usage is TRBJ2-7; no DNA is available, so the TRBD2 call from TCRdb remains unchecked. The CDR3 contains 16 residues. In germline, CDR1 is DFQATT, CDR2 SNEGSKA (reference sequence). The CDR3 sequence is CSAAGTSGWLSYEQYF.

V usage is TRBV7-3 and J usage is TRBJ2-3; TCRdb proposes TRBD2, but this gene call is untestable without DNA. This CDR3 has 19 amino acids. Germline V gene data show CDR1 as SGHTA and CDR2 as FQGTGA. CDR3 loop: CASSLFRTSGRAMPDTQYF.

J is TRBJ2-3 and V is TRBV4-3; the TCRdb call, TRBD1, lacks DNA for checking. CDR3 length equals 17 residues. Per germline, CDR1 LGHNA and CDR2 YSLEER. CDR3 protein: CASSQDRGNRAADTQYF.

The chain couples TRBV5-6 to TRBJ2-1. Germline-derived CDR1 and CDR2 are SGHDT and YYEEEE. This CDR3 spans 14 amino acids. The CDR3 loop reads CASSLVGSGNEQFF.

The V call is TRBV28, the J call TRBJ2-7; the D call from TCRdb, TRBD1, cannot be confirmed without DNA. The CDR3 is made up of 12 amino acids. The germline V gene has CDR1 MDHEN and CDR2 SYDVKM. CDR3 amino acids: CASLGGSYEQYF.

This sequence joins TRBV20-1 and TRBJ2-7; the TCRdb call, TRBD1, lacks DNA for checking. The CDR3 is made up of 15 amino acids. Germline V gene sequence: CDR1 DFQATT, CDR2 SNEGSKA (reference sequence). CDR3 in amino acids: CSAIYPGQGMYEQYF.

J is TRBJ2-7 and V is TRBV20-1; the D call from TCRdb, TRBD2, cannot be confirmed without DNA. Germline V gene data show CDR1 as DFQATT and CDR2 as SNEGSKA (reference sequence). The CDR3 spans 16 residues. The CDR3 loop reads CSARHAGLAGGDEQYF.

The chain recombines TRBV27 with TRBJ2-1; TCRdb's D gene call, TRBD1, goes unchecked for lack of DNA. The CDR3 has 17 residues. Germline V CDR1 and CDR2: MNHEY, SMNVEV (reference sequence). The CDR3 sequence: CASSLWARGDHYNEQFF.

The chain is built from TRBV20-1 and TRBJ2-7; TCRdb calls TRBD2, which cannot be checked without DNA. Per germline, CDR1 DFQATT and CDR2 SNEGSKA (reference sequence). CDR3 length: 14 amino acids. CDR3 sequence reads: CSAGRLAGVHEQYF.

This chain uses TRBV5-1 with TRBJ1-3. Germline V gene lookup returns CDR1 SGHRS and CDR2 YFSETQ. The CDR3 has 14 residues. The CDR3 sequence: CASSLVGGGNTIYF.